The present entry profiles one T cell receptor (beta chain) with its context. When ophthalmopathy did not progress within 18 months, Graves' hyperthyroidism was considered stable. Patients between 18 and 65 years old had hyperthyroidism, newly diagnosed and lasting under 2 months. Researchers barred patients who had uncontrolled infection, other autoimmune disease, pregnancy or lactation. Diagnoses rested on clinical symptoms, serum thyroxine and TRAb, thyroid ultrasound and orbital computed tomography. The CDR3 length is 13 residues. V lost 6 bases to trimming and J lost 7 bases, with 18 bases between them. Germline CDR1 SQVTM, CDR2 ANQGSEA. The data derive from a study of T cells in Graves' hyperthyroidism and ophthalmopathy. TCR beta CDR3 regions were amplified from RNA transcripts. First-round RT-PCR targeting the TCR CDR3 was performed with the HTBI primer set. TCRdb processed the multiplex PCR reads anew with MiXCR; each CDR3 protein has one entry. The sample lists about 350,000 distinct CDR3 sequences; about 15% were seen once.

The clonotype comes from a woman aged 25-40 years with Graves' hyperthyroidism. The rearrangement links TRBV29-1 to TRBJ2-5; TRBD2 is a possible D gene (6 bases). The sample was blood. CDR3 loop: CSVHNFEGGTQYF. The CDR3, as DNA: TGCAGCGTCCATAATTTTGAGGGAGGGACCCAGTACTTC.